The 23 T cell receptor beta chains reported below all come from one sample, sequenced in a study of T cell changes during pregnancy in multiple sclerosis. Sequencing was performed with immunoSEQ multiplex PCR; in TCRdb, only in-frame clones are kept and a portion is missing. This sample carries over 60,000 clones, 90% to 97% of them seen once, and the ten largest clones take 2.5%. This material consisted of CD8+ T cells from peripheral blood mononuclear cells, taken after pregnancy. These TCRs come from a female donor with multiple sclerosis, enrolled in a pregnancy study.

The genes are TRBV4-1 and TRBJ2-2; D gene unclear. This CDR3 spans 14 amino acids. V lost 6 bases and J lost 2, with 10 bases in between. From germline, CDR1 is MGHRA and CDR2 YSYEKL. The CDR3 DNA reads TGCGCCAGCAGGACAATACTCAACACCGGGGAGCTGTTTTTT. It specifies CASRTILNTGELFF.

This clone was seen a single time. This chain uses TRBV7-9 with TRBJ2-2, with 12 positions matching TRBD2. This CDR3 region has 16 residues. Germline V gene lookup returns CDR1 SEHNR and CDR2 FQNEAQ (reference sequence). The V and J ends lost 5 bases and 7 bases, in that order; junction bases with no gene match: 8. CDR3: CASSPGLAGSVGELFF. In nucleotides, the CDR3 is TGTGCCAGCAGCCCCGGACTAGCGGGATCGGTCGGGGAGCTGTTTTTT. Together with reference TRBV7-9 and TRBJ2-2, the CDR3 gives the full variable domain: DTGVSQNPRHKITKRGQNVTFRCDPISEHNRLYWYRQTLGQGPEFLTYFQNEAQLEKSRLLSDRFSAERPKGSFSTLEIQRTEQGDSAMYLCASSPGLAGSVGELFFGEGSRLTVL.

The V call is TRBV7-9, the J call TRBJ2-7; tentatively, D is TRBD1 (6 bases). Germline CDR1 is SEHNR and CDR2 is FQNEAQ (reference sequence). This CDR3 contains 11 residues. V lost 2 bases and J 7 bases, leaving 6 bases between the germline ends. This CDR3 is CASSLTGEQYF. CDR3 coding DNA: TGTGCCAGCAGCTTAACAGGGGAGCAGTACTTC.

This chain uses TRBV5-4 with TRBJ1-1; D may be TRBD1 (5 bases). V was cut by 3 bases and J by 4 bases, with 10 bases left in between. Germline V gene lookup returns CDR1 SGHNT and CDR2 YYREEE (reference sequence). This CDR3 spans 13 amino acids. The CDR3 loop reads CASSWGESTEAFF. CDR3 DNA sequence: TGTGCCAGCAGCTGGGGGGAAAGCACTGAAGCTTTCTTT.

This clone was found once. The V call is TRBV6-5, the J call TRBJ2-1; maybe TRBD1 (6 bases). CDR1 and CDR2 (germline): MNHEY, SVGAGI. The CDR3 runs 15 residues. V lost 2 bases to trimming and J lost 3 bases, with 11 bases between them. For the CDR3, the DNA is TGTGCCAGCAGTTACGACCCCAGGGGCTACAATGAGCAGTTCTTC. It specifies CASSYDPRGYNEQFF.

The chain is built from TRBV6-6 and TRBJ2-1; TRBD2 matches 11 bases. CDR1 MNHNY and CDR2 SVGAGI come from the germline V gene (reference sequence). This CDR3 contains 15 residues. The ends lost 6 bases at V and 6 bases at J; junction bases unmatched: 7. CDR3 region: CASSPLAGVGNEQFF. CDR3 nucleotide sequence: TGTGCCAGCAGCCCACTAGCGGGAGTTGGCAATGAGCAGTTCTTC.

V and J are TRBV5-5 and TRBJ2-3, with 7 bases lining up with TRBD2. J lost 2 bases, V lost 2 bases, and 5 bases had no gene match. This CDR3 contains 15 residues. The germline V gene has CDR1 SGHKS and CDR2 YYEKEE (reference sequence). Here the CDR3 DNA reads TGTGCCAGCAGCTTAGTTCTAGCGGACACAGATACGCAGTATTTT. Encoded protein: CASSLVLADTDTQYF.

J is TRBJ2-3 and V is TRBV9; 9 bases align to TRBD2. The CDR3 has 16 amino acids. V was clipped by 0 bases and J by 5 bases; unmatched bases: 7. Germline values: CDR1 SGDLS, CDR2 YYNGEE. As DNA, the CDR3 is TGTGCCAGCAGCGTAGTTAGCGGGAGAGTAGGAGATACGCAGTATTTT. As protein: CASSVVSGRVGDTQYF.

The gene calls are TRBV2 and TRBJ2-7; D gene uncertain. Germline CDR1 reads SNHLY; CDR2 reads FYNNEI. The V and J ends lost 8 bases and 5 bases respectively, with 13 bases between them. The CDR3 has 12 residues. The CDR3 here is CASRGKNHEQYF. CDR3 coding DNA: TGTGCCAGCCGAGGAAAGAACCACGAGCAGTACTTC.

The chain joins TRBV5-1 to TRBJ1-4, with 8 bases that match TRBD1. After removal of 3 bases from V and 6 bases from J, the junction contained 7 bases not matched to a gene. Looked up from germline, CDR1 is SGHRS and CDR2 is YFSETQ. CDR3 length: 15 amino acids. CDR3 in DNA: TGCGCCAGCAGCTCCGCGGACAGGGTTGATGAAAAACTGTTTTTT. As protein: CASSSADRVDEKLFF.

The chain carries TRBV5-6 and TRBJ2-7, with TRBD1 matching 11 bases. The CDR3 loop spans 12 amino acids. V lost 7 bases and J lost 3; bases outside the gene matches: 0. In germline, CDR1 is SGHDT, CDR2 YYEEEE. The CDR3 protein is CASGTGGYEQYF. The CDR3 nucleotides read TGTGCCAGCGGGACAGGGGGCTACGAGCAGTACTTC.

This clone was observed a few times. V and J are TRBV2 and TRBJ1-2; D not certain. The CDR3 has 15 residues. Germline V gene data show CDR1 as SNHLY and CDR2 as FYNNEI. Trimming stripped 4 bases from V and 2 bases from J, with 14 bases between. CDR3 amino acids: CASSAQIRSNYGYTF. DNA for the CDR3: TGTGCCAGCAGTGCACAGATCAGATCCAACTATGGCTACACCTTC.

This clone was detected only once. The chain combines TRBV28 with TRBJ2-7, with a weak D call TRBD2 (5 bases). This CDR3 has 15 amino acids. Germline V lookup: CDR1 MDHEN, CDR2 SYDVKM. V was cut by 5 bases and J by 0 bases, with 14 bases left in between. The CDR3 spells CASSPHGESSYEQYF. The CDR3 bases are TGTGCCAGCAGTCCTCACGGGGAAAGCTCCTACGAGCAGTACTTC.

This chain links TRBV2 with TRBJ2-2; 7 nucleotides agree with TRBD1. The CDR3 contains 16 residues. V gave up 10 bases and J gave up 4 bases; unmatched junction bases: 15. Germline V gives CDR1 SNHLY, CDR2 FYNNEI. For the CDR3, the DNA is TGTGCCACAGGAACAACTCAGGGGGTTGGCACCGGGGAGCTGTTTTTT. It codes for CATGTTQGVGTGELFF.

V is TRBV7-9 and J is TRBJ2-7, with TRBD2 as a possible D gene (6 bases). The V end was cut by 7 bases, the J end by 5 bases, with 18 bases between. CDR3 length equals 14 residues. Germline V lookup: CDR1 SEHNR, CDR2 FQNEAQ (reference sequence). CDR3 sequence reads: CASIPPGGFHEQYF. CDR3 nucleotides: TGTGCCAGCATCCCGCCCGGGGGTTTCCACGAGCAGTACTTC. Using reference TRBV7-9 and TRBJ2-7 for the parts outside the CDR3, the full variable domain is DTGVSQNPRHKITKRGQNVTFRCDPISEHNRLYWYRQTLGQGPEFLTYFQNEAQLEKSRLLSDRFSAERPKGSFSTLEIQRTEQGDSAMYLCASIPPGGFHEQYFGPGTRLTVT.

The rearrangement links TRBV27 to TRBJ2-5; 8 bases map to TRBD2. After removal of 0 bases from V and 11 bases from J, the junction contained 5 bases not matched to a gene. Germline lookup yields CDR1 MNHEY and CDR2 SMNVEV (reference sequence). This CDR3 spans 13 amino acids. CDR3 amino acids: CASSLSHKREQYF. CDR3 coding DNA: TGTGCCAGCAGTTTATCGCATAAGCGGGAGCAGTACTTC.

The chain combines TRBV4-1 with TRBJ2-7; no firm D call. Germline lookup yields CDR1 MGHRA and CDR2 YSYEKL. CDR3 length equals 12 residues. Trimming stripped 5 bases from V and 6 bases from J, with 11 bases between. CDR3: CASSGSFFEQYF. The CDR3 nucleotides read TGCGCCAGCAGCGGTAGTTTTTTCGAGCAGTACTTC.

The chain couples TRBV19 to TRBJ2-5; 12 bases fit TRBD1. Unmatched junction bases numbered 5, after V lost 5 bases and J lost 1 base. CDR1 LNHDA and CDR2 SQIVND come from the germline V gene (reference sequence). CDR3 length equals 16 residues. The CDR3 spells CASSVPGQGAQETQYF. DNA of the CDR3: TGTGCCAGTAGTGTCCCGGGACAGGGGGCCCAAGAGACCCAGTACTTC.

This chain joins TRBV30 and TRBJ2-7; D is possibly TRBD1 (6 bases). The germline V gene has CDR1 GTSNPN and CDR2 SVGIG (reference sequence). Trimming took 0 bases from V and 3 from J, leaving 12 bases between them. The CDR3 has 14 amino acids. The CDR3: CAWSVGTQLYEQYF. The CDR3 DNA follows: TGTGCCTGGAGTGTAGGGACACAACTCTACGAGCAGTACTTC.

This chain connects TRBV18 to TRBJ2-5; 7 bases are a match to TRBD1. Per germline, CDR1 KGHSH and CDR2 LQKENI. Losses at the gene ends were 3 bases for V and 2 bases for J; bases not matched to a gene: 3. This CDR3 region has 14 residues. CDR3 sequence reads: CASSPWDRQETQYF. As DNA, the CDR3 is TGTGCCAGCTCACCGTGGGACAGACAAGAGACCCAGTACTTC.

CDR3 DNA: TGTGCCAGCAGGTCACGACTAGCGGACTCCTACAATGAGCAGTTCTTC. Its translation: CASRSRLADSYNEQFF. J is TRBJ2-1 and V is TRBV28; 9 bases are a match to TRBD2. Looked up from germline, CDR1 is MDHEN and CDR2 is SYDVKM. With V trimmed by 6 bases and J by 0 bases, 6 bases remained unmatched. The CDR3 length is 16 residues.

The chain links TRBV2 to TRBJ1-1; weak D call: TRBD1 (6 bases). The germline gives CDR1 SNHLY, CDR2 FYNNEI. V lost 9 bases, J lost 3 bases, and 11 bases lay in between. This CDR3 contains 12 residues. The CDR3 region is CASPRGDTEAFF. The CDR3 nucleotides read TGTGCCAGTCCCAGGGGCGACACTGAAGCTTTCTTT.

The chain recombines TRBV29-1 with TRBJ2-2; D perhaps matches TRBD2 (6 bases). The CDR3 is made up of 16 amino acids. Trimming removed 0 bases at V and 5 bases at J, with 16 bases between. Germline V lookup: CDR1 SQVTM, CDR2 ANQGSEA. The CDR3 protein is CSVEDPGGGETGELFF. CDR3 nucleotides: TGCAGCGTTGAAGATCCCGGGGGAGGAGAAACCGGGGAGCTGTTTTTT.